The 10 T cell receptor beta chains in this list originate from one sample, sequenced in a study of CXCR3-negative and CXCR3-positive naive CD8 T cells. UMI-tagged TRB cDNA libraries were built via 5' RACE. Reanalyzing the 5' RACE reads, TCRdb keeps one entry per CDR3 protein, without DNA. The specimen's table records tens of thousands of distinct CDR3 sequences. The sample was memory CD8+ T cells from blood. These receptors were collected from a human donor in good health. Some clones in this sample may be carry-over from other donors' samples.

The chain couples TRBV12-3 or TRBV12-4 to TRBJ2-1; the TRBD1 assignment by TCRdb is unverifiable without DNA. This CDR3 contains 14 residues. This CDR3 is CASLSQGNYNEQFF.

V usage is TRBV12-3 or TRBV12-4 and J usage is TRBJ2-3; TCRdb's D call, TRBD2, is unchecked because there is no DNA. The CDR3 totals 17 residues. This CDR3 is CASSLSLLAGATDTQYF.

This clonotype shows up as medium-sized by frequency. J is TRBJ2-1 and V is TRBV7-2; TCRdb proposes TRBD1, but this gene call is untestable without DNA. Germline-derived CDR1 and CDR2 are SGHTA and FQGNSA. The CDR3 has 15 amino acids. The CDR3 here is CASPFQGQYYNEQFF.

The rearrangement joins TRBV6-2 or TRBV6-3 to TRBJ2-3. The CDR3 length is 11 residues. Germline lookup yields CDR1 MNHEY and CDR2 SVGEGT. CDR3 residues: CASSYEDTQYF.

The rearrangement links TRBV29-1 to TRBJ2-3; TCRdb's assignment of TRBD2 cannot be checked, as there is no DNA. CDR1 SQVTM and CDR2 ANQGSEA come from the germline V gene. This CDR3 spans 17 amino acids. The CDR3 sequence: CSVEIQSPSISTDTQYF.

The chain is built from TRBV7-9 and TRBJ2-1; TCRdb gives TRBD1 as the D gene, but with no DNA this cannot be confirmed. CDR3 length: 15 amino acids. The germline V gene has CDR1 SEHNR and CDR2 FQNEAQ (reference sequence). The CDR3 sequence is CASSLGQGGPDEQFF.

The CDR3 loop is CASSHSGEAPSGANVLTF. The genes are TRBV6-5 and TRBJ2-6; the TCRdb call, TRBD1, lacks DNA for checking. This CDR3 is built from 18 residues. In germline, CDR1 is MNHEY, CDR2 SVGAGI.

This rearrangement joins TRBV7-6 to TRBJ2-3; TCRdb indicates TRBD1, and absent DNA this call remains unverified. The CDR3 spans 14 residues. Per germline, CDR1 SGHVS and CDR2 FNYEAQ. The CDR3 reads CASSLERGGYTQYF. Together with reference TRBV7-6 and TRBJ2-3, the CDR3 gives the full variable domain: GAGVSQSPRYKVTKRGQDVALRCDPISGHVSLYWYRQALGQGPEFLTYFNYEAQQDKSGLPNDRFSAERPEGSISTLTIQRTEQRDSAMYRCASSLERGGYTQYFGPGTRLTVL.

The V call is TRBV27, the J call TRBJ2-2; checking the TCRdb D call of TRBD2 is not possible without DNA. The CDR3 is made up of 18 amino acids. The germline CDR1 and CDR2 sequences are MNHEY and SMNVEV (reference sequence). CDR3 region: CASSPYPDGRVETGELFF.

This sequence joins TRBV9 and TRBJ2-6; the TRBD2 assignment by TCRdb is unverifiable without DNA. The CDR3 extends over 17 amino acids. Germline V gene sequence: CDR1 SGDLS, CDR2 YYNGEE. The CDR3 loop is CASSPQPPGSGAYVLTF.